The entry below describes one TCR beta chain. The sample is drawn from a study of blood T cell repertoires in COVID-19. As for the study in general: COVID-19 samples, acute and convalescent, were from the United States, Italy and Spain. T cells, B-cell-depleted T cells, or PBMCs supplied cDNA or gDNA.

Original handling: Using reference gene primer amplification, nucleated cell counts were estimated. Profiled with immunoSEQ multiplex PCR; TCRdb holds only in-frame clones, not every one. D and trimming were read from the DNA, whereas the V and J calls and clone size are those reported in that table. Of fewer than 200,000 clones in the sample, 80% were seen once. The CDR3 has 15 amino acids. The V gene's germline CDR1 is LNHNV and CDR2 YYDKDF (reference sequence). V was cut by 5 bases and J by 4 bases, with 15 bases left in between. The sample was peripheral blood. This sequence was found in a man between 60 and 75 years old with acute or convalescent COVID-19. The V gene is TRBV15, the J gene TRBJ2-1; D perhaps matches TRBD2 (5 bases). The CDR3 DNA is TGTGCCACCAGCGCTAGCTTGGTTCCATACAATGAGCAGTTCTTC. Translating it yields CATSASLVPYNEQFF.